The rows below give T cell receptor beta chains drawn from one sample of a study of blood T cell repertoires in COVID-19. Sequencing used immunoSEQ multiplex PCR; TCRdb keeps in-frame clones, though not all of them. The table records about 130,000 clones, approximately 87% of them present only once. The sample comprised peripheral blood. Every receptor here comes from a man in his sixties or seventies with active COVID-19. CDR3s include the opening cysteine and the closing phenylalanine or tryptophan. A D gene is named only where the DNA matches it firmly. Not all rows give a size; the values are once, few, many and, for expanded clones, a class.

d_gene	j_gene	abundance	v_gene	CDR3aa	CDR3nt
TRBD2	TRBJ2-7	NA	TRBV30	CAWSVRGGEIYYEQYF	TGTGCCTGGAGTGTACGGGGGGGCGAAATCTACTACGAGCAGTACTTC
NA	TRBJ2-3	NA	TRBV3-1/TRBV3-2	CASSPQGSLTDTQYF	TGTGCCAGCAGCCCTCAGGGGTCCCTCACAGATACGCAGTATTTT
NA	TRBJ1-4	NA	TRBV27	CASSFGGQSEKLFF	TGTGCCAGCAGTTTTGGCGGGCAATCTGAAAAACTGTTTTTT
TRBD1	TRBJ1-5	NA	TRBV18	CASSPAGTGPLGWSNQPQHF	TGTGCCAGCTCACCTGCCGGGACAGGGCCCCTGGGTTGGAGCAATCAGCCCCAGCATTTT
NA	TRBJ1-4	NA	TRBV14	CASSPHGASNEKLFF	TGTGCCAGCAGCCCCCATGGAGCGTCTAATGAAAAACTGTTTTTT
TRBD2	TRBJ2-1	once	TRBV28	CASSPVPGLDSDEQFF	TGTGCCAGCAGTCCTGTCCCGGGACTAGACTCTGATGAGCAGTTCTTC
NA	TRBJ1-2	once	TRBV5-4	CASSIDRNYGYTF	TGTGCCAGCAGCATTGACAGGAACTATGGCTACACCTTC
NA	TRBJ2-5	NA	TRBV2	CASIYRSQETQYF	TGTGCCAGCATCTACAGGAGCCAAGAGACCCAGTACTTC
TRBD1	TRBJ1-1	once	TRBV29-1	CSVGTATEAFF	TGCAGCGTAGGGACAGCCACTGAAGCTTTCTTT
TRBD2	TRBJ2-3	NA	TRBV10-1	CASSSSGSEDTQYF	TGCGCCAGCAGCTCTAGCGGGAGTGAGGATACGCAGTATTTT
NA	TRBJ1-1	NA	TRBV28	CASSLQGSNTEAFF	TGTGCCAGCAGTTTACAGGGGTCGAACACTGAAGCTTTCTTT
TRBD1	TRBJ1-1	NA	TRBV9	CASSVTGENTEAFF	TGTGCCAGCAGCGTCACAGGGGAAAACACTGAAGCTTTCTTT
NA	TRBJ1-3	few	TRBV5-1	CASSWEASGNTIYF	TGCGCCAGCAGCTGGGAGGCCTCTGGAAACACCATATATTTT
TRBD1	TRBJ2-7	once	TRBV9	CASSAGQGNYEQYF	TGTGCCAGCAGCGCGGGACAGGGGAACTACGAGCAGTACTTC
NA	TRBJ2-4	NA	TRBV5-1	CASSLDRGRDIQYF	TGCGCCAGCAGCTTGGACAGGGGGAGGGACATTCAGTACTTC
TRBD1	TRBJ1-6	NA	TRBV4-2	CASSQDKGAGGNSPLHF	TGTGCCAGCAGCCAAGATAAGGGGGCCGGAGGTAATTCACCCCTCCACTTT
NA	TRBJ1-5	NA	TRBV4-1	CASSQQQGSSNQPQHF	TGCGCCAGCAGCCAACAGCAGGGCTCGAGCAATCAGCCCCAGCATTTT
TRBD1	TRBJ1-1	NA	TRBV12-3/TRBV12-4	CASRPGQGRETFF	TGTGCCAGCAGACCAGGACAGGGCAGAGAAACTTTCTTT
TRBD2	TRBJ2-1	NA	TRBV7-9	CASSLAGRERSEQFF	TGTGCCAGCAGCTTAGCCGGGCGGGAGAGAAGTGAGCAGTTCTTC
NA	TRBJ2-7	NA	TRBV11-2	CASSLGGGPFYEQYF	TGTGCCAGCAGCTTAGGAGGAGGCCCCTTCTACGAGCAGTACTTC
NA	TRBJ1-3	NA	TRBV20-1	CSAESLDTIYF	TGCAGTGCGGAAAGTCTAGACACCATATATTTT
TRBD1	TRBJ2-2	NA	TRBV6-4	CASSAGTGGNTGELFF	TGTGCCAGCAGTGCTGGGACAGGGGGAAACACCGGGGAGCTGTTTTTT
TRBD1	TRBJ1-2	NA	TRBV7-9	CASTTRGLYGYTF	TGTGCCAGCACCACCAGGGGGCTCTATGGCTACACCTTC
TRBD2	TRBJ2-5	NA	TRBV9	CASSVGGETQYF	TGTGCCAGCAGCGTGGGAGGGGAGACCCAGTACTTC
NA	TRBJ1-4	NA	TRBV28	CASSLSGQGNEKLFF	TGTGCCAGCAGTTTGTCAGGGCAGGGTAATGAAAAACTGTTTTTT
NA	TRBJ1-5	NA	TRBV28	CASSLSGLGNQPQHF	TGTGCCAGCAGTTTATCAGGGCTGGGCAATCAGCCCCAGCATTTT